Included here is one T cell receptor (beta chain) sequence, with context. What it binds is not known. This sample is part of a study of T cells in Graves' hyperthyroidism and ophthalmopathy. Among ophthalmopathy patients, the Clinical Activity Score reached at least 3, the NOSPECS grade reached at least 4, and duration remained under 3 months. Diagnostic decisions used clinical symptoms, serum thyroxine and TRAb, thyroid ultrasound and orbital computed tomography. From RNA transcripts, TCR beta CDR3 regions were amplified. TCR CDR3 underwent first-round RT-PCR with the HTBI primer set. Using its own MiXCR run on the multiplex PCR reads, TCRdb lists one record per CDR3 protein. This table has around 390,000 distinct CDR3 sequences, roughly 15% appearing once. The V end lost 3 bases, the J end lost 4 bases, and 13 bases lay between the germline ends. The CDR3 covers 15 residues. Germline CDR1 and CDR2: KGHDR and SFDVKD.

Overall study findings and caveats: Model-based prediction identified ophthalmopathy a median 6.5 months prior to its onset.

The receptor was isolated from a woman in her twenties or thirties with Graves' ophthalmopathy. Sequencing used blood. The chain carries TRBV24-1 and TRBJ2-3, with D possibly being TRBD2 (6 bases). The CDR3 nucleotides read TGTGCCACCAGTGATCAGACTAGTTTAGCAGATACGCAGTATTTT. Its translation is CATSDQTSLADTQYF.